These T cell receptor beta chains were read from a single sample in a study of blood T cell repertoires in COVID-19. Generated by immunoSEQ multiplex PCR, the TCRdb table keeps only in-frame clones and is missing some. The sample lists 250,000 to 400,000 clones; around 88% were seen once. Sequencing was carried out using peripheral blood. The receptors stem from a woman aged 30 to 39 with COVID-19, enrolled during active disease. Each CDR3 is given with its conserved first and last residue. A D gene is named only where the DNA matches it firmly.

CDR3 protein,J gene,V gene,D gene
CASSHPQGGNGYTF,TRBJ1-2,TRBV4-1,-
CASKRTRNEKLFF,TRBJ1-4,TRBV5-6,-
CASGGGGLDEQFF,TRBJ2-1,TRBV9,TRBD2
CASSSPSGYNEQFF,TRBJ2-1,TRBV7-9,TRBD2
CASSPGMRHENYGYTF,TRBJ1-2,TRBV5-1,-
CASSLVAGLYNEQFF,TRBJ2-1,TRBV7-2,TRBD2
CASSPSMGNQPQHF,TRBJ1-5,TRBV6-5,-
CASSHRGYNQPQHF,TRBJ1-5,TRBV19,-
CASLDRDAEAFF,TRBJ1-1,TRBV27,TRBD1
CASSLGTVNQPQHF,TRBJ1-5,TRBV5-6,TRBD1
CAWSTQDWYGYTF,TRBJ1-2,TRBV30,-
CASSFGTSTDTQYF,TRBJ2-3,TRBV5-4,-
CASSDTSRDREPYGYTF,TRBJ1-2,TRBV3-1/TRBV3-2,TRBD1
CASSIVGGSNYGYTF,TRBJ1-2,TRBV19,-
CATGTSGGAADTQYF,TRBJ2-3,TRBV10-3,TRBD2
CASSPRTGDKPLHF,TRBJ1-6,TRBV18,TRBD1
CSVEAPNAGGLFF,TRBJ2-1,TRBV29-1,TRBD1
CASSSRGAYEQYF,TRBJ2-7,TRBV7-9,-
CASKRLAGGSEQFF,TRBJ2-1,TRBV7-2,TRBD2
CASIPPGQGYMNTEAFF,TRBJ1-1,TRBV19,TRBD1
CASSQEDRGVTEAFF,TRBJ1-1,TRBV4-1,TRBD1
CASRQGHNQPQHF,TRBJ1-5,TRBV27,TRBD1
CASSLDPPGSGNTIYF,TRBJ1-3,TRBV11-2,-
CASSFPGGDEKLFF,TRBJ1-4,TRBV28,TRBD1
CASSFSGDPQETQYF,TRBJ2-5,TRBV6-2/TRBV6-3,TRBD2
CASSEFGGYLSSYNSPLHF,TRBJ1-6,TRBV2,-
CASSVRGLTSTDTQYF,TRBJ2-3,TRBV28,-
CASSLVQGGNTIYF,TRBJ1-3,TRBV5-4,TRBD1
CAISRTGVDAEAFF,TRBJ1-1,TRBV10-3,TRBD1
CASSYSTGSGELFF,TRBJ2-2,TRBV6-2/TRBV6-3,-
CASSRVSYNEQFF,TRBJ2-1,TRBV6-5,-
CASSTTGNIGELFF,TRBJ2-2,TRBV11-2,-
CASLVRGDPLSTDTQYF,TRBJ2-3,TRBV13,TRBD2
CASSEAGSSPLHF,TRBJ1-6,TRBV2,-
CSVAQGSVSGYTF,TRBJ1-2,TRBV29-1,-
CASSAPFGEQYF,TRBJ2-7,TRBV4-1,-
CASSTGQGATLPNYGYTF,TRBJ1-2,TRBV7-9,TRBD1
CASSRWTGTVEQYF,TRBJ2-7,TRBV11-3,TRBD1
CASSLDGGLQETQYF,TRBJ2-5,TRBV7-9,-
CASSIWQGTEAFF,TRBJ1-1,TRBV19,-